This T cell receptor beta chain was profiled in a study of CXCR3-negative and CXCR3-positive naive CD8 T cells. Looking at the study overall: With about 1.5 +/- 0.3 million reads per library, the TRB reads numbered around 130 million in total.

Regarding this clonotype: Its antigen is unknown.

General observations from the study: The study inferred TCR strength from TRB CDR3 properties and found comparable surface CD5 between naive subsets.

The libraries of TRB cDNA were constructed through 5' RACE using UMI labels. TCRdb re-called the 5' RACE reads and gives one entry per CDR3 protein, without DNA. The sample table includes 45,000 to 70,000 distinct CDR3 sequences. Germline-derived CDR1 and CDR2 are KGHSH and LQKENI. The CDR3 is 14 residues long. The sequence derives from a human donor in good health. Some clones in this sample may be carry-over from other donors' samples. This chain uses TRBV18 with TRBJ2-7; without DNA, the TCRdb call of TRBD1 cannot be checked. The sequencing sample was made of memory CD8+ T cells from blood. The CDR3 sequence: CASSPDRDSYEQYF.